One sample yielded the 12 T cell receptor beta chains listed below, sequenced in a study of blood T cell repertoires in COVID-19. Method: immunoSEQ multiplex PCR; TCRdb's copy keeps in-frame clones and lacks some. Altogether fewer than 250,000 clones are present, more than 75% being singletons, with the ten largest covering more than 2%. The sequenced material came from PBMCs or T cells enriched from blood (not recorded which). These receptors were collected from a woman aged 45-60 years who had recovered from COVID-19.

This clone was found a few times. The J gene is TRBJ1-2, the V gene TRBV28; unclear D gene. Germline V gene lookup returns CDR1 MDHEN and CDR2 SYDVKM. The CDR3 has 14 amino acids. The ends were cut back, 5 bases at V and 7 bases at J, with 17 bases in the middle. CDR3 sequence: CASSLLRGYSGYTF. For the CDR3, the DNA is TGTGCCAGCAGTCTTTTACGGGGTTACAGTGGCTACACCTTC.

This chain joins TRBV13 and TRBJ2-1; TRBD2 matches at 13 bases. J was trimmed by 8 bases and V by 8 bases; bases with no gene match: 12. Germline V gives CDR1 PRHDT, CDR2 FYEKMQ (reference sequence). CDR3 length equals 16 residues. CDR3 amino acids: CASGLAGVVGGDEQFF. CDR3 nucleotides: TGTGCCAGCGGACTAGCGGGGGTCGTAGGGGGCGATGAGCAGTTCTTC.

The chain employs TRBV20-1 and TRBJ1-2; D is ambiguous. The CDR3 spans 13 residues. V gave up 3 bases and J gave up 3 bases, with 11 bases separating them. Germline values: CDR1 DFQATT, CDR2 SNEGSKA (reference sequence). CDR3 nucleotides: TGCAGTGCTAGTCTCCCGGCGGACTATGGCTACACCTTC. Encoded protein: CSASLPADYGYTF.

V usage is TRBV5-1 and J usage is TRBJ1-2; D remains unclear. Trimming removed 1 base at V and 5 bases at J, with 12 bases between. This CDR3 is 14 amino acids long. CDR1 is SGHRS, CDR2 YFSETQ, per germline. CDR3 nucleotide sequence: TGCGCCAGCAGCTTGAATTCCGCCTATTATGGCTACACCTTC. Amino acids: CASSLNSAYYGYTF.

CDR3 amino acids: CASSNRAGGYEQYF. The CDR3 DNA follows: TGTGCCAGCAGTAATCGGGCGGGAGGCTACGAGCAGTACTTC. The chain couples TRBV3-1 (or the pseudogene TRBV3-2) to TRBJ2-7; TRBD2 matches 8 bases. J was trimmed by 3 bases and V by 6 bases; bases with no gene match: 7. Germline V gene data show CDR1 as LGHDT and CDR2 as YNNKEL (reference sequence). The CDR3 has 14 residues.

The chain couples TRBV7-3 to TRBJ1-5; weak D call: TRBD1 (6 bases). Trimming took off 5 bases at V and 3 bases at J, with 14 bases between the two ends. Germline CDR1 SGHTA, CDR2 FQGTGA. This CDR3 spans 15 amino acids. DNA for the CDR3: TGTGCCAGCAGCACCTTAGGACAGCTCAATCAGCCCCAGCATTTT. It codes for CASSTLGQLNQPQHF. The entire variable domain, with the rest obtained from reference TRBV7-3 and TRBJ1-5, is as follows: GAGVSQTPSNKVTEKGKYVELRCDPISGHTALYWYRQSLGQGPEFLIYFQGTGAADDSGLPNDRFFAVRPEGSVSTLKIQRTERGDSAVYLCASSTLGQLNQPQHFGDGTRLSIL.

The chain is built from TRBV28 and TRBJ1-3; tentative D call: TRBD1 (6 bases). Trimming stripped 5 bases from V and 3 bases from J, with 17 bases between. This CDR3 has 16 residues. Germline CDR1 reads MDHEN; CDR2 reads SYDVKM. The DNA of the CDR3 is TGTGCCAGCAGTCAGCTGGGGGGGGCGGTTGGAAACACCATATATTTT. Amino acid sequence: CASSQLGGAVGNTIYF.

In DNA, the CDR3 is TGTGCCAGCAGTTTAGGGGTCAGGGGTGGGTATGAGCAGTTCTTC. As protein: CASSLGVRGGYEQFF. The genes are TRBV28 and TRBJ2-1; D is possibly TRBD1 (6 bases). V was trimmed by 2 bases and J by 8 bases, leaving 16 bases between them. The germline CDR1 and CDR2 sequences are MDHEN and SYDVKM. There are 15 residues in the CDR3.

The chain combines TRBV5-5 with TRBJ2-5; D is possibly TRBD2 (7 bases). This CDR3 region has 16 residues. V was pared by 1 base and J by 2 bases, with 15 bases between. Looked up from germline, CDR1 is SGHKS and CDR2 is YYEKEE (reference sequence). The CDR3 sequence is CASSLRGGAGQETQYF. CDR3 bases: TGTGCCAGCAGCTTGCGAGGGGGGGCCGGGCAAGAGACCCAGTACTTC.

The chain combines TRBV29-1 with TRBJ1-2, with D hard to call. CDR1 and CDR2 from the germline V gene are SQVTM and ANQGSEA. V was pared by 4 bases and J by 5 bases, with 14 bases between. This CDR3 region has 13 residues. The CDR3 protein is CSVGERLEYGYTF. CDR3 coding DNA: TGCAGCGTTGGCGAACGGTTGGAGTATGGCTACACCTTC.

The CDR3 reads CASSTTGVNSPLHF. CDR3 in DNA: TGTGCCAGTAGCACGACAGGGGTTAATTCACCCCTCCACTTT. This chain connects TRBV19 to TRBJ1-6; 8 bases line up with TRBD1. The length of the CDR3 is 14 residues. Germline assignment: CDR1 LNHDA and CDR2 SQIVND (reference sequence). The J segment lost 6 bases and the V segment lost 6 bases, leaving 4 bases of the junction unmatched.

The CDR3 sequence: CASSHRGSSQETQYF. Written as DNA, the CDR3 is TGTGCCAGCAGCCACAGGGGCAGTAGCCAAGAGACCCAGTACTTC. The chain is built from TRBV11-2 and TRBJ2-5, with TRBD1 identical over 7 bases. CDR1 is SGHAT, CDR2 FQNNGV, per germline. J lost 1 base, V lost 5 bases, and 7 bases had no gene match. The CDR3 loop spans 15 amino acids.